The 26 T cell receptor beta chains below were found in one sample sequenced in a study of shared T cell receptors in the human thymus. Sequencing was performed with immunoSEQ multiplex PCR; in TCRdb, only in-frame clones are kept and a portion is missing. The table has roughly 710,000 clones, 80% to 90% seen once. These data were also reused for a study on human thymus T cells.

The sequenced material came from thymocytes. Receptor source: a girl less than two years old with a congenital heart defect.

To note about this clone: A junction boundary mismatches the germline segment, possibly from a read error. In DNA, the CDR3 is TGTGCTAGCAGCTGCAAGAAAAGGGACTCCAGGCACTATGGCTACACCTTC. Protein: CASSCKKRDSRHYGYTF. J is TRBJ1-2 and V is TRBV7-7, with D possibly matching TRBD1 (5 bases). Germline CDR1 reads SSHAT; CDR2 reads FNYEAQ (reference sequence). CDR3 size: 17 residues.

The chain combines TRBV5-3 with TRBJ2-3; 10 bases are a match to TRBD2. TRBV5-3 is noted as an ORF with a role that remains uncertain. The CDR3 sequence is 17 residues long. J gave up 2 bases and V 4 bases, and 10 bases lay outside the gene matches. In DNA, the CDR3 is TGTGCCAGAAGCCTCCTACGGACTAGCGGCTACACAGATACGCAGTATTTT. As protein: CARSLLRTSGYTDTQYF.

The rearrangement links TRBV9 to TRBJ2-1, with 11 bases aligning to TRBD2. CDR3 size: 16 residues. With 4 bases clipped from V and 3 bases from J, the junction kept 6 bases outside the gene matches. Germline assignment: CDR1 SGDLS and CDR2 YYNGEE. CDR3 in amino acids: CASSPDLAGGYNEQFF. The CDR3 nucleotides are TGTGCCAGCAGCCCGGACCTAGCGGGGGGCTACAATGAGCAGTTCTTC.

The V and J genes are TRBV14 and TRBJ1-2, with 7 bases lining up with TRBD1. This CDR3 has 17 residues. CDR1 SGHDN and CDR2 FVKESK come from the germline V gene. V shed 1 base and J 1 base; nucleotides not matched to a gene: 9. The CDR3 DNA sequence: TGTGCCAGCAGCCAAGTTCAGGACAGGAACTTTAACTATGGCTACACCTTC. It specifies CASSQVQDRNFNYGYTF. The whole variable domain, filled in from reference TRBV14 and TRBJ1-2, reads EAGVTQFPSHSVIEKGQTVTLRCDPISGHDNLYWYRRVMGKEIKFLLHFVKESKQDESGMPNNRFLAERTGGTYSTLKVQPAELEDSGVYFCASSQVQDRNFNYGYTFGSGTRLTVV.

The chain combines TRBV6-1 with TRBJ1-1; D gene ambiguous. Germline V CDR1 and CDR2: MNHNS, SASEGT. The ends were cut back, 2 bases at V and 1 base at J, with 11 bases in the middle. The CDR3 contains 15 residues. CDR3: CASSERESRNTEAFF. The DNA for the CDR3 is TGTGCCAGCAGTGAAAGGGAGTCGAGGAACACTGAAGCTTTCTTT.

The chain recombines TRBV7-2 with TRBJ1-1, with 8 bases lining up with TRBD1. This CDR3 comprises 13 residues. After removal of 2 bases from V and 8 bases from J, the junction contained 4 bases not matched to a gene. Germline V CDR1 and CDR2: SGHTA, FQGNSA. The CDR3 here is CASSLSWTGEAFF. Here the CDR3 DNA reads TGTGCCAGCAGCTTATCCTGGACAGGGGAAGCTTTCTTT. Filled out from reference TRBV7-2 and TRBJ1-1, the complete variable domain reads GAGVSQSPSNKVTEKGKDVELRCDPISGHTALYWYRQSLGQGLEFLIYFQGNSAPDKSGLPSDRFSAERTGGSVSTLTIQRTQQEDSAVYLCASSLSWTGEAFFGQGTRLTVV.

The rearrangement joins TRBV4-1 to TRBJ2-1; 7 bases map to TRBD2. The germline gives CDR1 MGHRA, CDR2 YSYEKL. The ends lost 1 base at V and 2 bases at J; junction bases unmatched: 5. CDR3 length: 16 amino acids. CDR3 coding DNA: TGCGCCAGCAGCCAAGGGCGGGGGTCGGCCTACAATGAGCAGTTCTTC. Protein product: CASSQGRGSAYNEQFF.

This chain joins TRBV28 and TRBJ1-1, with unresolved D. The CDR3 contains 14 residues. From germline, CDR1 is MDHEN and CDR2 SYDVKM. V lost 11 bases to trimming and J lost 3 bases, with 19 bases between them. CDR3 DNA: TGTGCCGCCCGATATTTGGGAGCGGACACTGAAGCTTTCTTT. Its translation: CAARYLGADTEAFF.

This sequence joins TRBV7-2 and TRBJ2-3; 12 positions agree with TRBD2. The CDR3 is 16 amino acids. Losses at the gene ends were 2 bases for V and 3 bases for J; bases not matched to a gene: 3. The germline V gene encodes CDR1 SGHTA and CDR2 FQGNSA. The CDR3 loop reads CASSLTLAGGTDTQYF. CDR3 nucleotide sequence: TGTGCCAGCAGCTTAACCCTAGCGGGAGGGACAGATACGCAGTATTTT.

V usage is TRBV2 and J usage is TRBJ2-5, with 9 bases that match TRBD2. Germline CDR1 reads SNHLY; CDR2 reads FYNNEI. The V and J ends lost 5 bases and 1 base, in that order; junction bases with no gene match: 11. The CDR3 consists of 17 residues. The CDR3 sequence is CASSFRRGGRSQETQYF. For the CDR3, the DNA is TGTGCCAGCAGTTTTCGGCGGGGGGGCCGGTCCCAAGAGACCCAGTACTTC.

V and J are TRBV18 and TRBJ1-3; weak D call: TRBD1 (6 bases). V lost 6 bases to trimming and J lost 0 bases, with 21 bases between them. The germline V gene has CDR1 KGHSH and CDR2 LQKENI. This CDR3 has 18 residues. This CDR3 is CASSQLTLTGHSGNTIYF. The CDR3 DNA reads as TGTGCCAGCTCCCAACTCACCTTGACAGGACACTCTGGAAACACCATATATTTT.

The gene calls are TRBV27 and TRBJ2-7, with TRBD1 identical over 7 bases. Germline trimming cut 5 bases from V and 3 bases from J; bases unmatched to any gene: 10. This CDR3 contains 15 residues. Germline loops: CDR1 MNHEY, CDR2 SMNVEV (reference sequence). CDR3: CASSKTRGQFYEQYF. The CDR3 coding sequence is TGTGCCAGCAGTAAAACCCGGGGACAGTTCTACGAGCAGTACTTC.

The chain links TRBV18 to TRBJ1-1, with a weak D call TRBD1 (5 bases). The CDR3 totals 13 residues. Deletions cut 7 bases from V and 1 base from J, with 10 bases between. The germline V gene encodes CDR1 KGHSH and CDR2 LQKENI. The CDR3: CASFGGWNTEAFF. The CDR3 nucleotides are TGTGCCAGCTTTGGGGGGTGGAACACTGAAGCTTTCTTT.

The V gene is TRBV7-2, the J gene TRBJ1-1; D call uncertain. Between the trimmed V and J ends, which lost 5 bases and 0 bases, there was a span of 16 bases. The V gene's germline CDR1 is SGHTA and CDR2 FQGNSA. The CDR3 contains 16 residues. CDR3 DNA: TGTGCCAGCAGCCTTAGGAGAGGGAACATGAACACTGAAGCTTTCTTT. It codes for CASSLRRGNMNTEAFF.

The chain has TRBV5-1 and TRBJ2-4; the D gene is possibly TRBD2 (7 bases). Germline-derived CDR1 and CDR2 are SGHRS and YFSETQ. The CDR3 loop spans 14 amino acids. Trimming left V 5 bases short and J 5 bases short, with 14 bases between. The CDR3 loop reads CASRGQGRENIQYF. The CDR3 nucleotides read TGCGCCAGCAGGGGACAAGGGAGGGAAAACATTCAGTACTTC.

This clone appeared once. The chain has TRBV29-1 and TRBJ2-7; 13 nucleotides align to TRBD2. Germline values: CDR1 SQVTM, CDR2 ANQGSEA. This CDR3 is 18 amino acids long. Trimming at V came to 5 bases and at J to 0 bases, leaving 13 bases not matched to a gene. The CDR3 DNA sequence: TGCAGCGTTTTGTCCGGACTAGCGGGGGCTATCCCCTCCTACGAGCAGTACTTC. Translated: CSVLSGLAGAIPSYEQYF.

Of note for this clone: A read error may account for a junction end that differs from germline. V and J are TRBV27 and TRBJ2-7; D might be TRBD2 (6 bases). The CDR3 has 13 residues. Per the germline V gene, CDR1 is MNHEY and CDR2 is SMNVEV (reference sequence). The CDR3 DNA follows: TGTGCCAGCAGTTTACAGGTGGGGGGTCTTCCTAACTTC. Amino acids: CASSLQVGGLPNF.

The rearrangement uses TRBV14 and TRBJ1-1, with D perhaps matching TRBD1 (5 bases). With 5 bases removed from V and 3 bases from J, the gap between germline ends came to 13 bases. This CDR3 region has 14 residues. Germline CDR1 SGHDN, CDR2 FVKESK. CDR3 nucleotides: TGTGCCAGCAGCAAGCAGGGTTGGTACACTGAAGCTTTCTTT. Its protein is CASSKQGWYTEAFF. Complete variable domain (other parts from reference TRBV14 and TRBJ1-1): EAGVTQFPSHSVIEKGQTVTLRCDPISGHDNLYWYRRVMGKEIKFLLHFVKESKQDESGMPNNRFLAERTGGTYSTLKVQPAELEDSGVYFCASSKQGWYTEAFFGQGTRLTVV.

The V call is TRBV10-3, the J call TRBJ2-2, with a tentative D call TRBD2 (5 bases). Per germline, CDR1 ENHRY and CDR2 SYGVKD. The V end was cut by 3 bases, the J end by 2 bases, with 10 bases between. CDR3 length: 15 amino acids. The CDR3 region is CAISDSLANTGELFF. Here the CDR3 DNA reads TGTGCCATCAGTGACAGCCTAGCTAACACCGGGGAGCTGTTTTTT.

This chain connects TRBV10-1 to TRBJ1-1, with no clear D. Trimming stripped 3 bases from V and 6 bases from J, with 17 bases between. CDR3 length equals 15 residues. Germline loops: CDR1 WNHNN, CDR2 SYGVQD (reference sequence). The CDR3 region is CASSENKVGSAEAFF. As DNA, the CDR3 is TGCGCCAGCAGTGAAAACAAGGTTGGGAGCGCTGAAGCTTTCTTT.

The CDR3: CATSGDRFYEQYF. The CDR3, as DNA: TGTGCCACCAGCGGCGACAGGTTCTACGAGCAGTACTTC. The rearrangement uses TRBV15 and TRBJ2-5; D is perhaps TRBD1 (6 bases). The J call is in doubt because the DNA end fits TRBJ2-7 better. The CDR3 is made up of 13 amino acids. Germline loops: CDR1 LNHNV, CDR2 YYDKDF (reference sequence).

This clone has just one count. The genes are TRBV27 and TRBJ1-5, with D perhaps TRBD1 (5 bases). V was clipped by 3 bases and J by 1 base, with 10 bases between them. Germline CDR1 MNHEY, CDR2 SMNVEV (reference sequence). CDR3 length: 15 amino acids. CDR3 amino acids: CASSLGRGSNQPQHF. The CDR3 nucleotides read TGTGCCAGCAGTTTGGGAAGGGGCAGCAATCAGCCCCAGCATTTT.

The DNA for the CDR3 is TGTGCCACCCAGCTGGGGGCAGGAACTAACTATGGCTACACCTTC. Residues: CATQLGAGTNYGYTF. V is TRBV7-9 and J is TRBJ1-2, with a tentative D call TRBD1 (6 bases). V was clipped by 10 bases and J by 0 bases, with 18 bases between them. CDR3 length: 15 residues. Germline values: CDR1 SEHNR, CDR2 FQNEAQ (reference sequence). The complete variable domain, with remaining parts taken from reference TRBV7-9 and TRBJ1-2, reads DTGVSQNPRHKITKRGQNVTFRCDPISEHNRLYWYRQTLGQGPEFLTYFQNEAQLEKSRLLSDRFSAERPKGSFSTLEIQRTEQGDSAMYLCATQLGAGTNYGYTFGSGTRLTVV.

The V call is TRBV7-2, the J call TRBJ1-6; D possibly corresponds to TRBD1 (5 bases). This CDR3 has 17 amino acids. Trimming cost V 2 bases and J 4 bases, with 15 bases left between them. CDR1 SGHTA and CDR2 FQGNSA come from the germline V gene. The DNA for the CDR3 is TGTGCCAGCAGCTTATCGTTCAGGGCTCAATATAATTCACCCCTCCACTTT. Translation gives CASSLSFRAQYNSPLHF.

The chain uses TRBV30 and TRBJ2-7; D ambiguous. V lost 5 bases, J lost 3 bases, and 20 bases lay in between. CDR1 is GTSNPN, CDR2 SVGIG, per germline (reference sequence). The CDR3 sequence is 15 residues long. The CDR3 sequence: CAWVHPAYSNYEQYF. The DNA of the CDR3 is TGTGCCTGGGTTCACCCCGCATATTCTAACTACGAGCAGTACTTC.

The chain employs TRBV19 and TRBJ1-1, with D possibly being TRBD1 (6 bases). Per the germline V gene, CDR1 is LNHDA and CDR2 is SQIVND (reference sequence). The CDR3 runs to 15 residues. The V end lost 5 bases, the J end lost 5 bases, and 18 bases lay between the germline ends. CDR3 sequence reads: CASSSPRGGGTEAFF. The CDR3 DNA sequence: TGTGCCAGTAGTTCCCCCCGGGGAGGGGGTACTGAAGCTTTCTTT.